The 20 T cell receptor beta chains given below trace back to one sample, sequenced in a study of blood T cell repertoires in COVID-19. Clones were read by immunoSEQ multiplex PCR, and TCRdb kept only the in-frame ones, dropping some. The table includes about 150,000 clones, roughly 90% detected once. The sample taken for sequencing was PBMCs or T cells enriched from blood (not recorded which). These receptors all stem from a woman in her fifties or sixties who had recovered from COVID-19.

This clone was observed a handful of times. This sequence joins TRBV11-2 and TRBJ1-6; D might be TRBD1 (6 bases). V lost 0 bases to trimming and J lost 10 bases, with 16 bases between them. Germline-derived CDR1 and CDR2 are SGHAT and FQNNGV. The CDR3 covers 16 residues. The CDR3 is CASSLDLGGLGSPLHF. CDR3 sequence (DNA): TGTGCCAGCAGCTTAGATCTGGGGGGGCTAGGCTCACCCCTCCACTTT.

In its sample, this clone was seen many times. This chain joins TRBV4-1 and TRBJ1-4; TRBD1 is a possible D gene (6 bases). The CDR3 is made up of 18 amino acids. The V and J ends lost 4 bases and 8 bases respectively, with 26 bases between them. Germline V CDR1 and CDR2: MGHRA, YSYEKL. The CDR3 DNA reads as TGCGCCAGCAGCCCTAGCCCCGGGACAACCAATTTACGAGAAAAACTGTTTTTT. Protein sequence: CASSPSPGTTNLREKLFF.

This chain connects TRBV19 to TRBJ2-1, with 11 bases lining up with TRBD2. Losses at the gene ends were 3 bases for V and 6 bases for J; bases not matched to a gene: 7. CDR3 size: 16 residues. Germline values: CDR1 LNHDA, CDR2 SQIVND (reference sequence). This CDR3 is CASSIPGLAALNEQFF. CDR3 nucleotide sequence: TGTGCCAGTAGTATCCCGGGACTAGCGGCCCTCAATGAGCAGTTCTTC.

The chain carries TRBV5-1 and TRBJ2-2, with TRBD1 identical over 8 bases. CDR1 is SGHRS, CDR2 YFSETQ, per germline. This CDR3 has 20 residues. J lost 0 bases, V lost 3 bases, and 16 bases had no gene match. CDR3 sequence reads: CASSYRGTGKDKSNTGELFF. In nucleotides, the CDR3 is TGCGCCAGCAGCTACAGGGGGACGGGTAAAGATAAGTCGAACACCGGGGAGCTGTTTTTT.

This chain joins TRBV9 and TRBJ2-2; D is unresolved. The V end lost 0 bases, the J end lost 4 bases, and 10 bases lay between the germline ends. The CDR3 consists of 15 residues. Germline V gene lookup returns CDR1 SGDLS and CDR2 YYNGEE. CDR3 sequence (DNA): TGTGCCAGCAGCGTAGTGCTAGGTGGCACCGGGGAGCTGTTTTTT. Translation: CASSVVLGGTGELFF.

The chain combines TRBV9 with TRBJ2-1, with 7 bases that match TRBD2. Germline trimming cut 4 bases from V and 9 bases from J; bases unmatched to any gene: 13. CDR1 SGDLS and CDR2 YYNGEE come from the germline V gene. The CDR3 loop spans 15 amino acids. The CDR3 loop is CASSIQARTSSEQFF. The CDR3 region has the DNA TGTGCCAGCAGCATCCAGGCCAGGACTAGTAGTGAGCAGTTCTTC.

This clone was detected a few times. This rearrangement joins TRBV12-3 or TRBV12-4 to TRBJ1-3; 7 bases are shared with TRBD1. The CDR3 runs to 13 residues. Trimming at V came to 8 bases and at J to 5 bases, leaving 6 bases not matched to a gene. The CDR3 here is CASYGTDRNTIYF. For the CDR3, the DNA is TGTGCCAGCTACGGGACAGACCGAAACACCATATATTTT.

The rearrangement uses TRBV6-5 and TRBJ1-1; D gene uncertain. Trimming stripped 0 bases from V and 0 bases from J, with 11 bases between. Germline V CDR1 and CDR2: MNHEY, SVGAGI. CDR3 length equals 16 residues. The chain's CDR3 is CASSYSRRVMNTEAFF. The CDR3, as DNA: TGTGCCAGCAGTTACTCGAGACGGGTAATGAACACTGAAGCTTTCTTT.

The chain carries TRBV5-6 and TRBJ1-1; D may be TRBD1 (5 bases). The germline V and J ends were trimmed by 0 bases and 11 bases, with 11 bases remaining between them. There are 12 residues in the CDR3. The germline CDR1 and CDR2 sequences are SGHDT and YYEEEE. The CDR3: CASSLVEGRAFF. The DNA for the CDR3 is TGTGCCAGCAGCTTGGTGGAGGGACGGGCTTTCTTT.

The chain couples TRBV19 to TRBJ2-1, with D tentatively TRBD1 (5 bases). Germline V gene data show CDR1 as LNHDA and CDR2 as SQIVND (reference sequence). The ends were cut back, 1 base at V and 3 bases at J, with 16 bases in the middle. The CDR3 length is 17 residues. CDR3 sequence reads: CASSIGPYRRGYNEQFF. The CDR3 nucleotides are TGTGCCAGTAGTATAGGCCCTTACAGGAGAGGCTACAATGAGCAGTTCTTC.

V usage is TRBV19 and J usage is TRBJ1-1; 8 bases are a match to TRBD1. The CDR3 extends over 15 amino acids. CDR1 is LNHDA and CDR2 is SQIVND in the germline V gene (reference sequence). Trimming removed 8 bases from V and 1 base from J; junction bases left unmatched: 9. The chain's CDR3 is CASSDRGQGNTEAFF. The CDR3 DNA is TGTGCCAGTTCCGACAGGGGCCAAGGGAACACTGAAGCTTTCTTT. Combining the CDR3 with reference TRBV19 and TRBJ1-1 gives the whole variable domain DGGITQSPKYLFRKEGQNVTLSCEQNLNHDAMYWYRQDPGQGLRLIYYSQIVNDFQKGDIAEGYSVSREKKESFPLTVTSAQKNPTAFYLCASSDRGQGNTEAFFGQGTRLTVV.

J is TRBJ2-2 and V is TRBV3-1 (or the pseudogene TRBV3-2); TRBD2 matches 10 bases. Germline lookup yields CDR1 LGHDT and CDR2 YNNKEL (reference sequence). V was pared by 0 bases and J by 6 bases, with 10 bases of the junction left unmatched. This CDR3 contains 18 residues. For the CDR3, the DNA is TGTGCCAGCAGCCAAGATTCGTTAAGCGGGGGGGCCGCCGGGGAGCTGTTTTTT. This translates into CASSQDSLSGGAAGELFF.

The chain employs TRBV9 and TRBJ2-7; 7 positions agree with TRBD1. The J segment lost 3 bases and the V segment lost 0 bases, leaving 3 bases of the junction unmatched. The CDR3 totals 14 residues. Germline V CDR1 and CDR2: SGDLS, YYNGEE. This chain's CDR3 is CASSVAQGDYEQYF. The CDR3 DNA reads TGTGCCAGCAGCGTAGCTCAGGGGGACTACGAGCAGTACTTC. Full variable domain (missing parts from reference TRBV9 and TRBJ2-7): DSGVTQTPKHLITATGQRVTLRCSPRSGDLSVYWYQQSLDQGLQFLIQYYNGEERAKGNILERFSAQQFPDLHSELNLSSLELGDSALYFCASSVAQGDYEQYFGPGTRLTVT.

This clone was picked up a small number of times. The CDR3 sequence: CASSLTGGAGNTIYF. The DNA for the CDR3 is TGTGCCAGCAGCTTGACAGGGGGCGCTGGAAACACCATATATTTT. The chain employs TRBV5-4 and TRBJ1-3, with TRBD1 matching over 9 bases. V lost 1 base and J lost 2; bases outside the gene matches: 1. The CDR3 has 15 amino acids. Germline loops: CDR1 SGHNT, CDR2 YYREEE (reference sequence).

The J gene is TRBJ2-2, the V gene TRBV7-9; 8 bases map to TRBD2. The CDR3 is 15 residues long. V lost 2 bases, J lost 5 bases, and 4 bases stayed unmatched. In germline, CDR1 is SEHNR, CDR2 FQNEAQ (reference sequence). The CDR3 region is CASSLRGLATGELFF. CDR3 nucleotides: TGTGCCAGCAGCTTAAGAGGACTAGCAACCGGGGAGCTGTTTTTT.

The rearrangement links TRBV18 to TRBJ1-1; 8 bases are a match to TRBD1. Germline V gene lookup returns CDR1 KGHSH and CDR2 LQKENI. Germline trimming cut 3 bases from V and 0 bases from J; bases unmatched to any gene: 3. CDR3 length equals 15 residues. CDR3 sequence: CASSPDRGVNTEAFF. The CDR3 DNA reads TGTGCCAGCTCACCCGACAGGGGAGTGAACACTGAAGCTTTCTTT.

As DNA, the CDR3 is TGTGCCAGCCCCGGGACAGGGGGCACTGAAGCTTTCTTT. Translating it yields CASPGTGGTEAFF. The chain employs TRBV12-3 or TRBV12-4 and TRBJ1-1; TRBD1 aligns across 11 bases. Germline trimming cut 8 bases from V and 4 bases from J; bases unmatched to any gene: 3. The CDR3 sequence is 13 residues long.

This chain's CDR3 is CAISGGSSYNSPLHF. For the CDR3, the DNA is TGTGCCATCAGTGGAGGGAGCTCCTATAATTCACCCCTCCACTTT. This chain uses TRBV10-3 with TRBJ1-6; D ambiguous. CDR1 ENHRY and CDR2 SYGVKD come from the germline V gene. V gave up 4 bases and J gave up 0 bases, with 7 bases separating them. The CDR3 runs to 15 residues.

The V and J genes are TRBV7-2 and TRBJ1-2; weak D call: TRBD1 (6 bases). CDR3 size: 13 residues. V was trimmed by 1 base and J by 7 bases, leaving 10 bases between them. Germline CDR1 is SGHTA and CDR2 is FQGNSA. The CDR3 reads CASSLDRARGYTF. DNA for the CDR3: TGTGCCAGCAGCTTAGACAGGGCACGTGGCTACACCTTC.

V is TRBV21-1 and J is TRBJ2-7; TRBD2 is the table's D call, not checked against the DNA. TRBV21-1 is described as a pseudogene. The CDR3 sequence is 18 residues long. The CDR3 is CASSKEGVAGRWWYEQYF. The CDR3 DNA is TGTGCCAGCAGCAAAGAGGGGGTAGCGGGGAGGTGGTGGTACGAGCAGTACTTC.